This T cell receptor beta chain was found in a study of blood T cells in healthy people across ages. Broader study findings: More naive CD4+ cells and higher diversity were found in long-lived than in aged donors.

Of note for this clonotype: Its antigen is undetermined.

The use of a sample-barcoded 5' primer and a J-beta primer mix characterized a second PCR of roughly 6 to 11 cycles. One entry per CDR3 protein, called by TCRdb with MiXCR from the 5' RACE reads. The table includes 800,000 to 950,000 distinct CDR3 sequences, almost 30% detected once. The CDR3 runs to 13 residues. The germline V gene encodes CDR1 SQVTM and CDR2 ANQGSEA. V shed 4 bases and J 5 bases; nucleotides not matched to a gene: 5. Isolating PBMCs gave at least 6 million of these cells per sample. The same data also contributed to another study, on T cells of mothers and their children. This second report adds: It was through the M1S primer of the second PCR that sample barcodes and 2-4 random nucleotides were added.

Sequencing was performed on blood. The chain carries TRBV29-1 and TRBJ1-1; 9 bases align to TRBD1. This TCR was sampled from a middle-aged woman in good health. CDR3 protein: CSVGQTGGTEAFF. The CDR3 DNA reads as TGCAGCGTTGGCCAGACAGGGGGGACTGAAGCTTTCTTT.